These T cell receptor beta chains were read from a single sample in a study of blood T cell repertoires in COVID-19. Here immunoSEQ multiplex PCR was the method, and the copy in TCRdb shows in-frame clones only, minus some. Of a few hundred thousand clones detected, 80% to 90% appear once; the ten largest clones hold approximately 3.4%. Material for sequencing was PBMCs or T cells enriched from blood (not recorded which). These receptors were obtained from a woman aged 40 to 50 who had been exposed to COVID-19. The CDR3 runs from the conserved cysteine through the conserved F or W.

CDR3 length	V gene	J gene	CDR3 protein
15	TRBV19	TRBJ1-5	CASSRGQYSNQPQHF
14	TRBV10-3	TRBJ1-1	CAIRPTTGNTEAFF
18	TRBV7-9	TRBJ2-1	CASSPKYRLAGVRNEQFF
14	TRBV11-1	TRBJ1-6	CASSPSTVNSPLHF
15	TRBV7-2	TRBJ1-2	CASSLGHGGLYGYTF
16	TRBV19	TRBJ1-5	CASSMEQVLGNQPQHF
14	TRBV28	TRBJ1-5	CASNQGGGNQPQHF
13	TRBV11-2	TRBJ1-1	CASSPRDRLYAFF
16	TRBV4-3	TRBJ1-6	CASSQSARGGNSPLHF
15	TRBV24-1	TRBJ2-2	CATSDLGGGPEELFF
15	TRBV19	TRBJ2-1	CASSYDRLSYNEQFF
18	TRBV7-8	TRBJ1-2	CASSDNRELWLHLRSYTF
13	TRBV25-1	TRBJ2-2	CASSEEGTGELFF
13	TRBV5-4	TRBJ2-7	CATSGTESYEQYF
15	TRBV28	TRBJ2-7	CATLRTGTGIDEQYF
14	TRBV5-1	TRBJ1-2	CASSFSQGYYGYTF
13	TRBV12-3/TRBV12-4	TRBJ2-1	CASSRQQVPEQFF
15	TRBV5-1	TRBJ1-1	CASSLGRGGYTEAFF
15	TRBV7-6	TRBJ2-3	CASSLAPGDIDTQYF
14	TRBV4-3	TRBJ2-7	CASSDRGFSDEQYF
13	TRBV10-2	TRBJ2-2	CASTTGNTGELFF
15	TRBV5-6	TRBJ2-1	CASSLVGGYFNEQFF
23	TRBV15	TRBJ2-3	CATTAQARSQARSQGPTTDTQYF
16	TRBV4-2	TRBJ2-3	CASSPSGMASTDTQYF
16	TRBV7-9	TRBJ2-2	CASSLPTVTNTGELFF
15	TRBV9	TRBJ1-2	CASSPSERGSYGYTF
15	TRBV29-1	TRBJ1-1	CSVRTGDSMNTEAFF
13	TRBV29-1	TRBJ1-1	CSGAGVMNTEAFF
14	TRBV24-1	TRBJ1-2	CATSGADQNYGYTF
14	TRBV14	TRBJ1-2	CASSPQGSGYGYTF
18	TRBV7-6	TRBJ1-1	CASSPLPGQGVMNTEAFF
13	TRBV7-9	TRBJ2-5	CASSYRVRETQYF
15	TRBV7-3	TRBJ2-1	CASSPPEAGYNEQFF
15	TRBV5-4	TRBJ2-3	CASSRTGLPTDTQYF
18	TRBV5-1	TRBJ2-3	CASSLASSSGGGTDTQYF
15	TRBV2	TRBJ1-5	CASTPGTGVNQPQHF
17	TRBV7-2	TRBJ1-2	CASSLAPGGLLVYGYTF
15	TRBV9	TRBJ2-1	CASSDGVAEYNEQFF
12	TRBV29-1	TRBJ2-3	CGWTGITDTQYF
15	TRBV25-1	TRBJ2-5	CASCTSGRAVETQYF
13	TRBV19	TRBJ2-1	CASSVTAYNEQFF
16	TRBV28	TRBJ1-3	CASSSGTGTSGNTIYF
14	TRBV24-1	TRBJ2-2	CATSFGIDTGELFF
14	TRBV5-1	TRBJ2-3	CASYLSASTDTQYF
17	TRBV4-3	TRBJ2-3	CASSQDPSGTSTDTQYF
14	TRBV19	TRBJ1-5	CASSVMTLNQPQHF
12	TRBV5-1	TRBJ2-3	CASSLARSTQYF
15	TRBV19	TRBJ1-1	CASSEIDRGNTEAFF
17	TRBV28	TRBJ1-1	CASSLVGGIEGNTEAFF
16	TRBV27	TRBJ2-7	CASSLIGLVNPYEQYF
19	TRBV28	TRBJ1-1	CASSLELGTGGAGRGEAFF
12	TRBV2	TRBJ2-7	CASSEQAYEQYF
16	TRBV4-3	TRBJ2-4	CASSQEGEDRAYIQYF
15	TRBV10-3	TRBJ2-2	CAISGTSGSSGELFF
17	TRBV7-3	TRBJ2-1	CASSLMGSGSIYNEQFF